This T cell receptor (beta chain) was identified in a study of cytomegalovirus exposure and HLA in healthy donors. Study-level points and caveats: The dataset shows that most TCR sequences were rare, while some public TCRs occurred in many donors.

Amplification used 60 Vbeta primers and 13 Jbeta primers. Assay: immunoSEQ multiplex PCR; the TCRdb copy retains only in-frame clones and omits some. The sample contains approximately 110,000 clones, more than 75% of which appear only once. Concerning this clone: Its matching antigen is unknown.

What was sequenced was PBMCs. The source of this sequence is a man aged 35 to 55 in good health and CMV-seronegative.

The CDR3: CASSPRPGTGAPSEGYTF. CDR3 bases: TGCGCCAGCAGCCCTCGTCCCGGGACAGGGGCCCCCTCGGAGGGCTACACCTTC. The chain links TRBV4-1 to TRBJ1-2, with TRBD1 identical over 10 bases. The V gene end was trimmed by 4 bases and the J gene end by 8 bases; junction bases not matched to a gene: 19. The CDR3 is 18 residues long. CDR1 is MGHRA and CDR2 is YSYEKL in the germline V gene.